Each of the 20 T cell receptor beta chains below was sequenced from the same sample in a study of T cell responses to AZD1222 COVID-19 vaccine. Clones were read by immunoSEQ multiplex PCR, and TCRdb kept only the in-frame ones, dropping some. The table shows roughly 80,000 clones, with 90% occurring only once. The sequences come from peripheral blood, collected on day 0 of AZD1222 vaccination. All receptors derive from an adult in good health.

The CDR3 protein is CASSIPRGGGFQPPLHF. The CDR3 DNA follows: TGTGCCAGCAGTATTCCCCGGGGAGGCGGTTTTCAGCCACCCCTCCACTTT. The chain links TRBV11-2 to TRBJ1-6; D gene unclear. The CDR3 is 17 amino acids. In germline, CDR1 is SGHAT, CDR2 FQNNGV. V lost 6 bases and J lost 11, with 26 bases in between.

The V and J genes are TRBV10-3 and TRBJ2-1, with 9 bases identical to TRBD1. The CDR3 is made up of 15 amino acids. With 8 bases clipped from V and 7 bases from J, the junction kept 12 bases outside the gene matches. Germline CDR1 is ENHRY and CDR2 is SYGVKD. This CDR3 is CAIRPGQGSGNEQFF. The CDR3 bases are TGTGCCATCCGACCGGGACAGGGATCGGGGAATGAGCAGTTCTTC.

The gene calls are TRBV5-1 and TRBJ2-3; D unresolved. The CDR3 is 14 amino acids. The germline V gene has CDR1 SGHRS and CDR2 YFSETQ. Between the trimmed V and J ends, which lost 0 bases and 2 bases, there was a span of 7 bases. The CDR3 here is CASSLGGFTDTQYF. CDR3 in DNA: TGCGCCAGCAGCTTGGGGGGATTCACAGATACGCAGTATTTT. Looking up the rest from reference TRBV5-1 and TRBJ2-3 gives the full variable domain: KAGVTQTPRYLIKTRGQQVTLSCSPISGHRSVSWYQQTPGQGLQFLFEYFSETQRNKGNFPGRFSGRQFSNSRSEMNVSTLELGDSALYLCASSLGGFTDTQYFGPGTRLTVL.

The chain joins TRBV3-1 (or the pseudogene TRBV3-2) to TRBJ1-6; D gene ambiguous. The CDR3 is 13 amino acids. The V and J ends lost 1 base and 14 bases respectively, with 12 bases between them. The germline gives CDR1 LGHDT, CDR2 YNNKEL (reference sequence). This chain's CDR3 is CASSQGAPGTLHF. The CDR3 DNA is TGTGCCAGCAGCCAAGGAGCTCCCGGGACCCTCCACTTT.

This clone was observed a handful of times. This sequence joins TRBV11-1 and TRBJ1-3; D is undetermined. The CDR3 totals 15 residues. Germline CDR1 and CDR2: SGHAT and FQDESV (reference sequence). Trimming removed 4 bases at V and 0 bases at J, with 10 bases between. CDR3 bases: TGTGCCAGCAGCTCGTGGTATGGCTCTGGAAACACCATATATTTT. Translated: CASSSWYGSGNTIYF.

The chain joins TRBV19 to TRBJ2-7; TRBD1 matches at 7 bases. The length of the CDR3 is 14 residues. Trimming at V came to 4 bases and at J to 3 bases, leaving 6 bases not matched to a gene. From germline, CDR1 is LNHDA and CDR2 SQIVND (reference sequence). CDR3 region: CASSTLTGYYEQYF. The CDR3 nucleotides read TGTGCCAGTAGTACCCTGACAGGGTACTACGAGCAGTACTTC.

This chain connects TRBV4-3 to TRBJ2-1; 9 bases map to TRBD1. Germline V gene lookup returns CDR1 LGHNA and CDR2 YSLEER. The CDR3 is made up of 16 amino acids. After removal of 2 bases from V and 9 bases from J, the junction contained 11 bases not matched to a gene. CDR3 bases: TGCGCCAGCAGCCAATTTTTATCGGGACAGGGAGGTGAGCAGTTCTTC. Residues: CASSQFLSGQGGEQFF.

This clone was seen once. In nucleotides, the CDR3 is TGTGCCAGCAGCCCCGGGACAGGGATTTTTACCGGGGAGCTGTTTTTT. Amino acid sequence: CASSPGTGIFTGELFF. The chain carries TRBV27 and TRBJ2-2; 9 positions match TRBD1. With V trimmed by 6 bases and J by 5 bases, 10 bases remained unmatched. This CDR3 has 16 amino acids. CDR1 and CDR2 from the germline V gene are MNHEY and SMNVEV (reference sequence).

The CDR3 spells CAISGRGGAEDTQYF. The CDR3 DNA sequence: TGTGCCATCAGCGGGCGAGGGGGGGCAGAAGATACGCAGTATTTT. The chain links TRBV10-3 to TRBJ2-3; tentative D call: TRBD2 (7 bases). CDR1 is ENHRY and CDR2 is SYGVKD in the germline V gene. Trimming took off 6 bases at V and 5 bases at J, with 18 bases between the two ends. This CDR3 is built from 15 residues.

This clone appeared a single time. The rearrangement joins TRBV3-1 (or the pseudogene TRBV3-2) to TRBJ2-1; 9 positions agree with TRBD2. This CDR3 has 17 amino acids. V shed 0 bases and J 8 bases; nucleotides not matched to a gene: 11. The germline CDR1 and CDR2 sequences are LGHDT and YNNKEL (reference sequence). The CDR3 nucleotides read TGTGCCAGCAGCCAAGATCTGAGACGCGGACTAGCGTATGAGCAGTTCTTC. Its translation: CASSQDLRRGLAYEQFF.

The chain is built from TRBV5-1 and TRBJ1-2; 7 positions match TRBD1. Germline lookup yields CDR1 SGHRS and CDR2 YFSETQ. CDR3 length equals 15 residues. The V segment lost 0 bases and the J segment 4 bases; nucleotides outside the gene matches: 6. CDR3 region: CASSLVEGARYGYTF. CDR3 nucleotide sequence: TGCGCCAGCAGCTTGGTCGAGGGGGCTCGCTATGGCTACACCTTC.

This chain joins TRBV9 and TRBJ2-2; TRBD2 might be the D (6 bases). The V gene lost 1 base and the J gene lost 0 bases, with 28 bases spanning the gap. The germline gives CDR1 SGDLS, CDR2 YYNGEE. The length of the CDR3 is 22 residues. CDR3 DNA sequence: TGTGCCAGCAGCGTAATTCGGCGGGGATCGGCTCCAGACAGAACGAACACCGGGGAGCTGTTTTTT. It specifies CASSVIRRGSAPDRTNTGELFF.

This clone was observed a few times. The CDR3 here is CAWNGAGGALNEQFF. The CDR3 nucleotides are TGTGCCTGGAATGGTGCGGGGGGGGCACTGAATGAGCAGTTCTTC. The genes are TRBV30 and TRBJ2-1, with 9 bases matching TRBD2. The CDR3 runs 15 residues. V trimming: 4 bases; J trimming: 7 bases; junction bases outside the gene matches: 11. Germline CDR1 is GTSNPN and CDR2 is SVGIG (reference sequence).

This chain uses TRBV11-2 with TRBJ1-3, with no clear D. Trimming cost V 5 bases and J 4 bases, with 12 bases left between them. CDR1 and CDR2 from the germline V gene are SGHAT and FQNNGV. The CDR3 is made up of 14 amino acids. The CDR3 DNA sequence: TGTGCCAGCAGCCGCCTGAGGGAAGGAAACACCATATATTTT. It encodes CASSRLREGNTIYF. Full variable domain (rest looked up from reference TRBV11-2 and TRBJ1-3): EAGVAQSPRYKIIEKRQSVAFWCNPISGHATLYWYQQILGQGPKLLIQFQNNGVVDDSQLPKDRFSAERLKGVDSTLKIQPAKLEDSAVYLCASSRLREGNTIYFGEGSWLTVV.

The CDR3 DNA is TGTGCCAGTCTTAACTTCTACGAGCAGTACTTC. It codes for CASLNFYEQYF. This chain connects TRBV5-5 to TRBJ2-7; D call uncertain. CDR1 and CDR2 (germline): SGHKS, YYEKEE (reference sequence). The CDR3 extends over 11 amino acids. V lost 8 bases and J 3 bases, leaving 9 bases between the germline ends.

The chain couples TRBV5-1 to TRBJ1-4; TRBD1 is a possible D gene (6 bases). Trimming took off 0 bases at V and 5 bases at J, with 14 bases between the two ends. The CDR3 is made up of 16 amino acids. The germline CDR1 and CDR2 sequences are SGHRS and YFSETQ. The CDR3 coding sequence is TGCGCCAGCAGCTTGGCGGGGGGCGGAGAGAATGAAAAACTGTTTTTT. This sequence encodes CASSLAGGGENEKLFF.

V gene TRBV6-5 combines with J gene TRBJ2-7; 7 nucleotides align to TRBD2. The V and J ends lost 5 bases and 0 bases, in that order; junction bases with no gene match: 7. CDR1 MNHEY and CDR2 SVGAGI come from the germline V gene. CDR3 length equals 15 residues. CDR3 residues: CASSKRGGSSYEQYF. For the CDR3, the DNA is TGTGCCAGCAGTAAACGCGGGGGTAGCTCCTACGAGCAGTACTTC.

The V call is TRBV6-6, the J call TRBJ2-5; 7 bases map to TRBD1. This CDR3 region has 15 residues. Germline V lookup: CDR1 MNHNY, CDR2 SVGAGI (reference sequence). The J segment lost 2 bases and the V segment lost 6 bases, leaving 9 bases of the junction unmatched. CDR3 sequence (DNA): TGTGCCAGCAGCCAGACAGGGTCATCACAAGAGACCCAGTACTTC. Encoded protein: CASSQTGSSQETQYF.

The V gene is TRBV28, the J gene TRBJ2-7; 9 bases are a match to TRBD2. The length of the CDR3 is 15 residues. Germline values: CDR1 MDHEN, CDR2 SYDVKM. V was pared by 5 bases and J by 5 bases, with 10 bases of the junction left unmatched. The CDR3 bases are TGTGCCAGCAGTCCCCTCATTATAGCGGGGGACGAGCAGTACTTC. It encodes CASSPLIIAGDEQYF.

The chain is built from TRBV7-9 and TRBJ1-5; D is uncertain. The CDR3 loop spans 13 amino acids. V was shortened by 5 bases and J by 8 bases, with 13 bases between the two germline ends. The germline V gene encodes CDR1 SEHNR and CDR2 FQNEAQ (reference sequence). CDR3 sequence: CASSAAISEPQHF. CDR3 sequence (DNA): TGTGCCAGCAGCGCCGCAATCTCGGAGCCCCAGCATTTT.